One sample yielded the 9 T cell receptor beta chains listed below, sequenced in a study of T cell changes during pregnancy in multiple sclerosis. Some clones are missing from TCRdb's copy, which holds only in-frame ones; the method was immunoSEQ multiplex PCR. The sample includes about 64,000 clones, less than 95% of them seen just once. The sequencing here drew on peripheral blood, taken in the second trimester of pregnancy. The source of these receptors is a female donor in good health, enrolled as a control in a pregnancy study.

In DNA, the CDR3 is TGTGCCACCACAGGGGCCTACGAGCAGTACTTC. Translating gives CATTGAYEQYF. V and J are TRBV6-6 and TRBJ2-7; 7 bases match TRBD1. The CDR3 runs 11 residues. Germline V gene sequence: CDR1 MNHNY, CDR2 SVGAGI (reference sequence). The junction had 2 bases not matched to a gene; V was cut back by 10 bases and J by 2 bases.

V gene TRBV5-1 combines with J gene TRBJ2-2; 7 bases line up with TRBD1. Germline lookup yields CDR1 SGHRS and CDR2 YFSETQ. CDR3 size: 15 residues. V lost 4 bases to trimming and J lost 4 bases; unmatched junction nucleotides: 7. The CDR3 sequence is CASSPGTVSTGELFF. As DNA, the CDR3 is TGCGCCAGCAGCCCGGGGACAGTCAGCACCGGGGAGCTGTTTTTT.

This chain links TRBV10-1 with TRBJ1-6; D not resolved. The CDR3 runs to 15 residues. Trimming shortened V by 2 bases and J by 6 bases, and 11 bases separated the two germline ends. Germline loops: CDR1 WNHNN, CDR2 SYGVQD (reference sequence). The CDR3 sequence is CASSEGRPFNSPLHF. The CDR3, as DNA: TGCGCCAGCAGTGAGGGCAGGCCCTTTAATTCACCCCTCCACTTT.

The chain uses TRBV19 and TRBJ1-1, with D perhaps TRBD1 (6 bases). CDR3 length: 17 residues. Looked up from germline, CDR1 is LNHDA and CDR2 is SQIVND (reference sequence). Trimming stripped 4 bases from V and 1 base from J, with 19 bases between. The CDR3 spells CASSTKNGGPANTEAFF. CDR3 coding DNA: TGTGCCAGTAGTACCAAGAACGGGGGGCCGGCGAACACTGAAGCTTTCTTT.

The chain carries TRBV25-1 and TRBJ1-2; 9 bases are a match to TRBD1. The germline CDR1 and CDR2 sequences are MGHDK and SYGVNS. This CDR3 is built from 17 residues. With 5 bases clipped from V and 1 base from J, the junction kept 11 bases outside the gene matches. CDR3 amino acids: CASSLGTGPELNYGYTF. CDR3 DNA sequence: TGTGCCAGCAGTTTAGGGACAGGGCCCGAACTTAACTATGGCTACACCTTC.

This CDR3 reads CASSYRGYRDTQYF. Here the CDR3 DNA reads TGTGCCAGCAGCTACCGCGGCTATAGAGATACGCAGTATTTT. The chain has TRBV7-9 and TRBJ2-3; no reliable D call. V lost 4 bases and J lost 5, with 13 bases in between. The germline gives CDR1 SEHNR, CDR2 FQNEAQ (reference sequence). The CDR3 loop spans 14 amino acids.

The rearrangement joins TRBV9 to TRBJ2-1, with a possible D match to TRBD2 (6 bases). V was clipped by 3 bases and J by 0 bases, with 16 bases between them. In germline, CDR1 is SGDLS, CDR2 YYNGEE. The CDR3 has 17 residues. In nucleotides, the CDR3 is TGTGCCAGCAGCGCCCGTCCTCACGGGAGCTCCTACAATGAGCAGTTCTTC. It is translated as CASSARPHGSSYNEQFF.

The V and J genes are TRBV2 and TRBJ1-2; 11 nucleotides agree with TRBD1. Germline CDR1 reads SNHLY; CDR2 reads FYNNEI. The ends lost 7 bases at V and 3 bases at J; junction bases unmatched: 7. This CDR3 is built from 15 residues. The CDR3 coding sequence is TGTGCCAGCAAGGGGACAGGGGGTAGCTACTATGGCTACACCTTC. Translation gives CASKGTGGSYYGYTF.

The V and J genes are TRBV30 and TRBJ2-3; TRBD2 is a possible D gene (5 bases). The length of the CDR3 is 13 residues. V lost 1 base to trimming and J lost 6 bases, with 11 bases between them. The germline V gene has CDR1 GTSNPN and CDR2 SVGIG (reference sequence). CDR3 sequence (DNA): TGTGCCTGGAGTGGATCTAGCATCGATACGCAGTATTTT. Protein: CAWSGSSIDTQYF.